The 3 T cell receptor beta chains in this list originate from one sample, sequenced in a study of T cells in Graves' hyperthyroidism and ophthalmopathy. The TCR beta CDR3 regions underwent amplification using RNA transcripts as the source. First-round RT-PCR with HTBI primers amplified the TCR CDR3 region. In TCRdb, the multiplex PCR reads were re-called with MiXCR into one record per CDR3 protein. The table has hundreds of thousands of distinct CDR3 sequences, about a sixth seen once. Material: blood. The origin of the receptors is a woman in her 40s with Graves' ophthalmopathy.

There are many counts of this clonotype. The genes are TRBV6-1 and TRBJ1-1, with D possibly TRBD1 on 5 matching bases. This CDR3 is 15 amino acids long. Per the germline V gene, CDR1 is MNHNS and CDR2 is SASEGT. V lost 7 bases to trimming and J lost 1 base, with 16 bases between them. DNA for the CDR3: TGTGCCAGCAACCGGGACGGGAGGTCGAACACTGAAGCTTTCTTT. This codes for CASNRDGRSNTEAFF.

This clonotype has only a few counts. This CDR3 is CSVPIGGRTEAFF. DNA for the CDR3: TGCAGTGTCCCGATTGGGGGACGGACTGAAGCTTTCTTT. The chain is built from TRBV20-1 and TRBJ1-1; TRBD1 is a possible D gene (5 bases). Germline V CDR1 and CDR2: DFQATT, SNEGSKA (reference sequence). The length of the CDR3 is 13 residues. The V and J ends lost 7 bases and 5 bases respectively, with 17 bases between them.

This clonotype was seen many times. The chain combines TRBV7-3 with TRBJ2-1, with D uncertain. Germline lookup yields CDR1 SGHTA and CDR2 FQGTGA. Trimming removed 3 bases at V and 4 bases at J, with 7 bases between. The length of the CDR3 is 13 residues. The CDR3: CASSFLGYNEQFF. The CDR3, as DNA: TGTGCCAGCAGCTTCTTGGGGTACAATGAGCAGTTCTTC.